A selection of T cell receptor beta chains follows, all from one sample in a study of blood T cell repertoires in COVID-19. The data were produced by immunoSEQ multiplex PCR, yet TCRdb's version contains in-frame clones alone and is incomplete. This sample has 200,000 or so clones, with 85% to 90% found just once. Sequencing was done on a sample of peripheral blood. Every receptor here comes from a man aged 25-45 years with COVID-19, enrolled during active disease. The CDR3 runs from the conserved cysteine through the conserved F or W. D genes are given only for firm matches. Clone size, where shown, is once, few, many, or a class for clones that have expanded.

clone size	V gene	J gene	D gene	CDR3 DNA	CDR3 protein
once	TRBV19	TRBJ2-7	TRBD2	TGTGCCAGTAGTCTTTCGCACGTAGCGGGAGGGACCTACGAGCAGTACTTC	CASSLSHVAGGTYEQYF
.	TRBV7-6	TRBJ2-7	TRBD1	TGTGCCAGCAGCTTAGCGGCCAGGGTACAGGGGATCAACTACGAGCAGTACTTC	CASSLAARVQGINYEQYF
.	TRBV7-2	TRBJ1-4	TRBD1	TGTGCCAGCAGCTCGGACAGGGGAAATGAAAAACTGTTTTTT	CASSSDRGNEKLFF
.	TRBV6-1	TRBJ2-1	.	TGTGCCAGCAGTGAAACCAGGGCAAATGAGCAGTTCTTC	CASSETRANEQFF
.	TRBV30	TRBJ2-2	TRBD2	TGTGCCTGGGATCCCGGACTAGCGGGAGGGCTAGGCACCGGGGAGCTGTTTTTT	CAWDPGLAGGLGTGELFF
.	TRBV7-3	TRBJ2-7	.	TGTGCCAGCAGCCCTTCAGGCGGGTCCTACGAGCAGTACTTC	CASSPSGGSYEQYF
few	TRBV18	TRBJ2-1	.	TGTGCCAGCTCACGGGAGCTAGTAGGCTCCTACAATGAGCAGTTCTTC	CASSRELVGSYNEQFF
.	TRBV5-6	TRBJ2-1	TRBD2	TGTGCCAGCAGCTTGCTCACTAGCGGGGGTTACAATGAGCAGTTCTTC	CASSLLTSGGYNEQFF
.	TRBV19	TRBJ2-1	TRBD2	TGTGCCAGTAGTATAAGCCTAGCGGGAGATCTCTACAATGAGCAGTTCTTC	CASSISLAGDLYNEQFF
.	TRBV2	TRBJ1-5	.	TGTGCCAGCAGTGCGGGTACCTTCAATCAGCCCCAGCATTTT	CASSAGTFNQPQHF
.	TRBV11-3	TRBJ2-7	.	TGTGCCAGCAGCATCCGGGTGAGCACCTACGAGCAGTACTTC	CASSIRVSTYEQYF
.	TRBV28	TRBJ1-1	.	TGTGCCAGCAGTATACAGGGGAACACTGAAGCTTTCTTT	CASSIQGNTEAFF
once	TRBV28	TRBJ1-2	.	TGTGCCAGCAGCTCATTTTCGACAGGAAACTATGGCTACACCTTC	CASSSFSTGNYGYTF
.	TRBV6-2/TRBV6-3	TRBJ2-7	.	TGTGCCAGCAGTTACAGTTTGCGGCGACAGATTAACTCCTACGAGCAGTACTTC	CASSYSLRRQINSYEQYF
.	TRBV2	TRBJ1-2	TRBD1	TGTGCCAGCAACGCAGGGGGGATCTATGGCTACACCTTC	CASNAGGIYGYTF
.	TRBV19	TRBJ1-1	.	TGTGCCAGTAGTATCCGACAGGCGACTGGTTCAGCTTTCTTT	CASSIRQATGSAFF
.	TRBV15	TRBJ1-1	.	TGTGCCACCAGCATGATAGGAGGGGATGAAGCTTTCTTT	CATSMIGGDEAFF
.	TRBV28	TRBJ1-5	.	TGTGCCAGCAGTTTGATCCAGGGTTTCGGTATTCAGCCCCAGCATTTT	CASSLIQGFGIQPQHF
.	TRBV3-1/TRBV3-2	TRBJ2-7	TRBD1	TGTGCCAGCAGACAGGGGGTATCCTACGAGCAGTACTTC	CASRQGVSYEQYF
.	TRBV30	TRBJ2-1	TRBD1	TGTGCCTGGACTTCTGGACAGGGGCGAAACTACAATGAGCAGTTCTTC	CAWTSGQGRNYNEQFF
.	TRBV7-2	TRBJ1-6	TRBD1	TGTGCCAGCAGCCCAACGGGGACAGGGACCTTCTCCTATAATTCACCCCTCCACTTT	CASSPTGTGTFSYNSPLHF
.	TRBV27	TRBJ2-4	TRBD2	TGTGCCAGCAGTATAGGACTAGCCGGAAACATTCAGTACTTC	CASSIGLAGNIQYF
.	TRBV9	TRBJ2-7	.	TGTGCCAGCAGCGTAGAGCAGGGCCTCTCCTACGAGCAGTACTTC	CASSVEQGLSYEQYF
.	TRBV5-6	TRBJ1-2	.	TGTGCCAGCAGCTTCGTTCCAGGCCCCTATGGCTACACCTTC	CASSFVPGPYGYTF
once	TRBV5-1	TRBJ1-1	.	TGCGCCAGCAGCTTGGATCCGGGTTCCACTGAAGCTTTCTTT	CASSLDPGSTEAFF
.	TRBV5-4	TRBJ2-1	TRBD2	TGTGCCAGCAGCCCGGGACACGTGCGGGGGGGCAATGAGCAGTTCTTC	CASSPGHVRGGNEQFF
.	TRBV27	TRBJ1-2	.	TGTGCCAGCAGTTTAAATCCGTCCTCTTATGGCTACACCTTC	CASSLNPSSYGYTF
.	TRBV27	TRBJ2-1	.	TGTGCCAGCAGTTTCGAAACGGGAGATTGGAATGAGCAGTTCTTC	CASSFETGDWNEQFF
.	TRBV15	TRBJ2-1	TRBD2	TGTGCCACCAGGAAAATCGGGGGGGCCAATGAGCAGTTCTTC	CATRKIGGANEQFF
.	TRBV11-3	TRBJ2-3	TRBD2	TGTGCCAGCAGCTTAGATCCGACTGGGAGGGGCACAGATACGCAGTATTTT	CASSLDPTGRGTDTQYF
.	TRBV19	TRBJ1-2	TRBD1	TGTGCCAGCAGGACAGGGGGGATCTATGGCTACACCTTC	CASRTGGIYGYTF